This entry lists 25 T cell receptor beta chains sequenced from one sample in a study of cytomegalovirus exposure and HLA in healthy donors. PCR employed 60 Vbeta and 13 Jbeta primers. The method was immunoSEQ multiplex PCR; TCRdb's version includes in-frame clones alone and lacks a portion of them. The table includes about 150,000 clones, approximately 80% detected once. What was sequenced was PBMCs. Source of these receptors: a man in his thirties or forties in good health and CMV-seronegative.

This CDR3 is CASSLGPGNNEQFF. The CDR3 DNA follows: TGTGCCAGCAGCCTGGGCCCAGGAAACAATGAGCAGTTCTTC. The chain combines TRBV7-6 with TRBJ2-1; D is unresolved. V was cut by 5 bases and J by 5 bases, with 13 bases left in between. This CDR3 has 14 amino acids. Per the germline V gene, CDR1 is SGHVS and CDR2 is FNYEAQ. Full variable domain (outside the CDR3, taken from reference TRBV7-6 and TRBJ2-1): GAGVSQSPRYKVTKRGQDVALRCDPISGHVSLYWYRQALGQGPEFLTYFNYEAQQDKSGLPNDRFSAERPEGSISTLTIQRTEQRDSAMYRCASSLGPGNNEQFFGPGTRLTVL.

This clone was seen just once. V gene TRBV7-2 combines with J gene TRBJ2-7; TRBD1 matches at 8 bases. Germline-derived CDR1 and CDR2 are SGHTA and FQGNSA. The V gene end was trimmed by 5 bases and the J gene end by 0 bases; junction bases not matched to a gene: 9. The CDR3 is 16 amino acids. CDR3 bases: TGTGCCAGCAGCCCGAGCCGGGACAGGAGCTCCTACGAGCAGTACTTC. As protein: CASSPSRDRSSYEQYF.

The chain recombines TRBV6-1 with TRBJ2-1, with no clear D. The ends were cut back, 4 bases at V and 4 bases at J, with 5 bases in the middle. The germline V gene encodes CDR1 MNHNS and CDR2 SASEGT. CDR3 length equals 12 residues. The CDR3 loop is CASSAEYNEQFF. The CDR3 DNA is TGTGCCAGCAGTGCCGAGTACAATGAGCAGTTCTTC.

The gene calls are TRBV7-8 and TRBJ2-5; 7 positions match TRBD2. The CDR3 covers 16 residues. V dropped 0 bases and J dropped 5; count of bases not matched to a gene: 9. Per germline, CDR1 SGHVS and CDR2 FQNEAQ. DNA for the CDR3: TGTGCCAGCAGCTTAGCGTCAGGGAGGGGCACGGAGACCCAGTACTTC. This gives the protein CASSLASGRGTETQYF.

The chain is built from TRBV7-9 and TRBJ1-2, with a possible D match to TRBD1 (6 bases). V lost 1 base, J lost 8 bases, and 14 bases lay in between. The CDR3 is 14 amino acids. The germline CDR1 and CDR2 sequences are SEHNR and FQNEAQ (reference sequence). The DNA of the CDR3 is TGTGCCAGCAGCTTAGGACAGGCCCTTAGAGGCTACACCTTC. It is translated as CASSLGQALRGYTF. Based on the CDR3 plus reference TRBV7-9 and TRBJ1-2, the full variable domain is DTGVSQNPRHKITKRGQNVTFRCDPISEHNRLYWYRQTLGQGPEFLTYFQNEAQLEKSRLLSDRFSAERPKGSFSTLEIQRTEQGDSAMYLCASSLGQALRGYTFGSGTRLTVV.

This clone appeared once. CDR3 coding DNA: TGTGCCAGCAGCTCTTTTAGCGCAGACAATGAGCAGTTCTTC. Amino acid sequence: CASSSFSADNEQFF. The chain carries TRBV11-2 and TRBJ2-1; a possible D gene is TRBD2 (5 bases). V was pared by 4 bases and J by 5 bases, with 12 bases between. Germline values: CDR1 SGHAT, CDR2 FQNNGV. The CDR3 spans 14 residues.

The chain couples TRBV7-9 to TRBJ1-2, with 12 bases fitting TRBD1. Per the germline V gene, CDR1 is SEHNR and CDR2 is FQNEAQ (reference sequence). With 6 bases clipped from V and 11 bases from J, the junction kept 10 bases outside the gene matches. The CDR3 consists of 14 residues. The CDR3 loop is CASRPTGTGGGYTF. The CDR3 DNA sequence: TGTGCCAGCAGACCTACCGGGACAGGGGGCGGGTACACCTTC.

The chain uses TRBV6-4 and TRBJ1-6, with a possible D match to TRBD1 (6 bases). Looked up from germline, CDR1 is MRHNA and CDR2 is SNTAGT. V was trimmed by 6 bases and J by 1 base, leaving 10 bases between them. CDR3 size: 15 residues. CDR3 nucleotides: TGTGCCAGCAGCCTACAGGGATCCTATAATTCACCCCTCCACTTT. This encodes CASSLQGSYNSPLHF.

The chain recombines TRBV28 with TRBJ1-2; D is perhaps TRBD1 (5 bases). Germline assignment: CDR1 MDHEN and CDR2 SYDVKM. The ends were cut back, 3 bases at V and 4 bases at J, with 9 bases in the middle. This CDR3 comprises 13 residues. CDR3 loop: CASSFTGVYGYTF. CDR3 bases: TGTGCCAGCAGTTTTACAGGAGTCTATGGCTACACCTTC.

The gene calls are TRBV28 and TRBJ2-7, with 10 bases aligning to TRBD1. The CDR3 is 15 amino acids. CDR1 is MDHEN, CDR2 SYDVKM, per germline. After removal of 4 bases from V and 3 bases from J, the junction contained 6 bases not matched to a gene. The CDR3 region is CASSSPRDRGYEQYF. For the CDR3, the DNA is TGTGCCAGCAGTTCCCCTCGGGACAGGGGCTACGAGCAGTACTTC.

V is TRBV28 and J is TRBJ2-7; 11 nucleotides align to TRBD1. V gave up 3 bases and J gave up 5 bases; unmatched junction bases: 6. The CDR3 runs 15 residues. Germline CDR1 reads MDHEN; CDR2 reads SYDVKM. This CDR3 is CASSFSGQGADEQYF. CDR3 coding DNA: TGTGCCAGCAGTTTCTCTGGACAGGGGGCGGACGAGCAGTACTTC.

V usage is TRBV7-2 and J usage is TRBJ1-5; D not certain. Trimming stripped 3 bases from V and 5 bases from J, with 8 bases between. In germline, CDR1 is SGHTA, CDR2 FQGNSA. The CDR3 has 13 residues. CDR3 DNA: TGTGCCAGCAGCTTTTCCCGGGATCAGCCCCAGCATTTT. Translated: CASSFSRDQPQHF.

This clone was detected once. The CDR3 is CASSPVVAPHEQYF. As DNA, the CDR3 is TGTGCCAGCAGCCCCGTGGTAGCTCCCCACGAGCAGTACTTC. The chain carries TRBV7-2 and TRBJ2-7, with no clear D. Trimming shortened V by 5 bases and J by 5 bases, and 16 bases separated the two germline ends. The CDR3 sequence is 14 residues long. Germline CDR1 and CDR2: SGHTA and FQGNSA.

The V gene is TRBV19, the J gene TRBJ2-1; weak D call: TRBD2 (6 bases). Trimming cost V 11 bases and J 1 base, with 21 bases left between them. CDR3 length: 16 amino acids. The germline V gene has CDR1 LNHDA and CDR2 SQIVND (reference sequence). The CDR3 nucleotides are TGTGCCCAAAACGGGGGTGGACCCCCATCCTACAATGAGCAGTTCTTC. Protein product: CAQNGGGPPSYNEQFF.

The chain couples TRBV27 to TRBJ2-5; D is unresolved. This CDR3 is built from 13 residues. Germline assignment: CDR1 MNHEY and CDR2 SMNVEV (reference sequence). V was shortened by 4 bases and J by 2 bases, with 8 bases between the two germline ends. CDR3 region: CASSYRRQETQYF. CDR3 DNA sequence: TGTGCCAGCAGTTATCGGCGGCAAGAGACCCAGTACTTC.

This chain links TRBV7-8 with TRBJ2-1; the match to TRBD2 covers 11 bases. V shed 8 bases and J 0 bases; nucleotides not matched to a gene: 12. The germline CDR1 and CDR2 sequences are SGHVS and FQNEAQ. This CDR3 has 18 residues. The CDR3 region is CASHNRVAGGSSYNEQFF. CDR3 DNA sequence: TGTGCCAGCCATAACCGGGTAGCGGGAGGGAGCTCCTACAATGAGCAGTTCTTC.

This chain joins TRBV6-1 and TRBJ1-2; D might be TRBD1 (6 bases). Germline-derived CDR1 and CDR2 are MNHNS and SASEGT. Trimming removed 7 bases from V and 8 bases from J, with 20 bases in between. There are 14 residues in the CDR3. CDR3 nucleotide sequence: TGTGCCAGCAAACTCACCGGGACAACAGTCGGCTACACCTTC. Its translation: CASKLTGTTVGYTF.

The V gene is TRBV19, the J gene TRBJ2-3; TRBD2 matches at 9 bases. This CDR3 has 16 amino acids. The V segment lost 1 base and the J segment 2 bases; nucleotides outside the gene matches: 4. Germline values: CDR1 LNHDA, CDR2 SQIVND (reference sequence). The CDR3 reads CASSIGAGGSTDTQYF. CDR3 bases: TGTGCCAGTAGTATAGGTGCGGGAGGGTCCACAGATACGCAGTATTTT.

The chain carries TRBV27 and TRBJ2-5, with a weak D call TRBD2 (5 bases). The V gene's germline CDR1 is MNHEY and CDR2 SMNVEV (reference sequence). This CDR3 has 14 residues. Trimming cost V 5 bases and J 5 bases, with 15 bases left between them. The CDR3 sequence: CASSHNGEIETQYF. CDR3 nucleotide sequence: TGTGCCAGCAGTCACAACGGGGAAATCGAGACCCAGTACTTC.

The chain combines TRBV19 with TRBJ2-3; 10 nucleotides line up with TRBD2. J gave up 1 base and V 6 bases, and 7 bases lay outside the gene matches. The germline V gene has CDR1 LNHDA and CDR2 SQIVND (reference sequence). The CDR3 loop spans 16 amino acids. CDR3 residues: CASRGSGRAGTDTQYF. The CDR3, as DNA: TGTGCCAGTAGAGGGAGCGGGAGGGCAGGCACAGATACGCAGTATTTT. Filled out from reference TRBV19 and TRBJ2-3, the complete variable domain reads DGGITQSPKYLFRKEGQNVTLSCEQNLNHDAMYWYRQDPGQGLRLIYYSQIVNDFQKGDIAEGYSVSREKKESFPLTVTSAQKNPTAFYLCASRGSGRAGTDTQYFGPGTRLTVL.

The chain's CDR3 is CASSLSPGQNYEQYF. The CDR3 nucleotides are TGTGCCAGCAGCCTAAGCCCGGGACAGAACTACGAGCAGTACTTC. The chain recombines TRBV7-2 with TRBJ2-7, with 7 bases that match TRBD1. Unmatched junction bases numbered 10, after V lost 5 bases and J lost 3 bases. The CDR3 runs 15 residues. CDR1 and CDR2 (germline): SGHTA, FQGNSA.

This clone was picked up a small number of times. CDR3 in amino acids: CASSGGQTGREAFF. The CDR3, as DNA: TGTGCCAGCAGCGGGGGACAGACAGGACGGGAAGCTTTCTTT. The chain is built from TRBV6-5 and TRBJ1-1; TRBD1 matches at 7 bases. Trimming took 6 bases from V and 8 from J; bases not matched to a gene: 12. In germline, CDR1 is MNHEY, CDR2 SVGAGI. This CDR3 is built from 14 residues.

V and J are TRBV4-1 and TRBJ1-6, with 8 bases identical to TRBD1. This CDR3 is 14 amino acids long. Unmatched junction bases numbered 5, after V lost 4 bases and J lost 9 bases. CDR1 is MGHRA, CDR2 YSYEKL, per germline. In DNA, the CDR3 is TGCGCCAGCAGCCGGACAGGGAATGGTTCACCCCTCCACTTT. Its translation is CASSRTGNGSPLHF.

This chain uses TRBV7-6 with TRBJ2-1; 7 nucleotides line up with TRBD2. The CDR3 contains 15 residues. Germline CDR1 and CDR2: SGHVS and FNYEAQ. The junction had 12 bases not matched to a gene; V was cut back by 5 bases and J by 8 bases. As DNA, the CDR3 is TGTGCCAGCAGCCCTAGCGGTACGGTCCTCCATGAGCAGTTCTTC. This encodes CASSPSGTVLHEQFF. Complete variable domain (other parts from reference TRBV7-6 and TRBJ2-1): GAGVSQSPRYKVTKRGQDVALRCDPISGHVSLYWYRQALGQGPEFLTYFNYEAQQDKSGLPNDRFSAERPEGSISTLTIQRTEQRDSAMYRCASSPSGTVLHEQFFGPGTRLTVL.

V is TRBV19 and J is TRBJ2-1; 7 bases agree with TRBD2. The V gene end was trimmed by 7 bases and the J gene end by 4 bases; junction bases not matched to a gene: 7. The CDR3 spans 14 residues. Germline loops: CDR1 LNHDA, CDR2 SQIVND (reference sequence). CDR3 sequence (DNA): TGTGCCAGTAAGGCGGGAGTGGGTTACAATGAGCAGTTCTTC. Amino acid sequence: CASKAGVGYNEQFF.